This TCR beta chain is from a study of T cell repertoires in cytomegalovirus infection (dated by TCRdb to the late 2010s). Study-wide context: Donor HLA type was relevant to the analysis, as public TCR beta signatures indicated carriage of CMV infection together with the matching HLA type. Results and caveats for the whole study, not just this receptor: Cumulative frequency of public TCR beta family members discriminated carriers of CMV infection plus the relevant HLA type in this cohort and an independent roughly 330-donor cohort. The ex vivo response was dominated by HLA-C-restricted CMV-specific TCR beta clonotypes, which also provided the single most frequent clonotype in two of eight donors.

This clonotype was seen ten or more times. Its antigen specificity is not known. No quality values exist for individual bases; no much larger clone is one base distant. Instrument on record: Illumina HiSeq 1500. The raw public reads went through TCRdb reprocessing: fastp at Q25, MiXCR clone calling, in-frame beta chains kept. Rows merge per CDR3 protein into single entries with the most common DNA and genes. The sample table lists around 250,000 distinct CDR3 sequences, 15% to 20% of them with a count of one. Approximately 44% of the sample lies in the top ten. V lost 3 bases and J lost 0 bases; the stretch between them is 11 bases long. Measured from the cysteine to the phenylalanine, the CDR3 is 15 residues long. Only the CDR3 part of the read is kept: 45 bases, read in frame from the first base.

The origin of this receptor is a human donor in good health (CMV status not recorded). Some clones in this sample may be carry-over from other donors' samples. Sequencing used CD8+ T cells from PBMCs. Recombination linked TRBV12-3 or TRBV12-4 to TRBJ1-1; TRBD1 is a weak D gene call, 5 bases matching. For the CDR3, the sequence is CASSFGAGLNTEAFF. The bases read TGTGCCAGCAGTTTTGGCGCAGGGCTGAACACTGAAGCTTTCTTT.